The T cell receptor beta chain described here comes from a study of OX40 agonist ivuxolimab in advanced cancers. Clones were sequenced by immunoSEQ multiplex PCR, and TCRdb holds only the in-frame ones, with some missing. The sample consists of 20,000 or so clones, just under 90% of them appearing once. V lost 2 bases to trimming and J lost 2 bases, with 0 bases between them. Germline V gene data show CDR1 as SEHNR and CDR2 as FQNEAQ (reference sequence). This CDR3 spans 11 amino acids. The J gene is TRBJ1-1, the V gene TRBV7-9; D gene unclear. The TCR sequence derives from an adult with an advanced solid tumor such as melanoma, head and neck, liver or kidney cancer. The sample in question was CD4+ or CD8+ T cells sorted from blood, obtained in a trial of the OX40 agonist ivuxolimab. The CDR3 DNA reads as TGTGCCAGCAGCTTAAACACTGAAGCTTTCTTT. The encoded protein is CASSLNTEAFF.